The 22 T cell receptor beta chains reported below all come from one sample, sequenced in a study of Ad26.COV2.S vaccination and SARS-CoV-2 variants. TCRdb's table, derived via immunoSEQ multiplex PCR, lists solely in-frame clones and lacks some. This table holds approximately 300,000 clones, just under 85% found once. Indicated treatment: approximately 18 received Ad26.COV2.S at low or high dose, single or two shots; 5 received placebo; per-sample allocation not given. It was on day 63 after the first vaccine or placebo injection that samples were taken. The material was peripheral blood, obtained in a trial of Ad26.COV2.S vaccine versus placebo. Receptors originate from a person between 18 and 65 years old who received the Ad26.COV2.S COVID-19 vaccine or a placebo.

The chain employs TRBV7-8 and TRBJ2-5, with 12 positions matching TRBD2. CDR3 size: 15 residues. The germline CDR1 and CDR2 sequences are SGHVS and FQNEAQ. V dropped 6 bases and J dropped 5; count of bases not matched to a gene: 7. The CDR3 DNA follows: TGTGCCAGCAGGTCTAGCGGGGGGGCTTCGGAGACCCAGTACTTC. It translates to CASRSSGGASETQYF.

This clone appeared a single time. The chain links TRBV9 to TRBJ2-7, with D hard to call. The CDR3 runs 15 residues. In germline, CDR1 is SGDLS, CDR2 YYNGEE. V was cut by 1 base and J by 4 bases, with 15 bases left in between. CDR3 coding DNA: TGTGCCAGCAGCGTAAGGGTGAGAGGAGCATACGAGCAGTACTTC. Protein: CASSVRVRGAYEQYF. The entire variable domain, with the rest obtained from reference TRBV9 and TRBJ2-7, is as follows: DSGVTQTPKHLITATGQRVTLRCSPRSGDLSVYWYQQSLDQGLQFLIQYYNGEERAKGNILERFSAQQFPDLHSELNLSSLELGDSALYFCASSVRVRGAYEQYFGPGTRLTVT.

The genes are TRBV30 and TRBJ1-2; D is undetermined. V was pared by 8 bases and J by 4 bases, with 17 bases between. Germline CDR1 GTSNPN, CDR2 SVGIG (reference sequence). CDR3 length equals 13 residues. The CDR3 nucleotides read TGTGCCGGTACCCAAGACACAACCTATGGCTACACCTTC. Amino acids: CAGTQDTTYGYTF.

The V and J genes are TRBV7-9 and TRBJ1-4; no firm D call. The CDR3 runs 14 residues. The V end lost 0 bases, the J end lost 7 bases, and 9 bases lay between the germline ends. Germline CDR1 is SEHNR and CDR2 is FQNEAQ (reference sequence). Here the CDR3 reads CASSLAGSGEKLFF. CDR3 coding DNA: TGTGCCAGCAGCTTAGCGGGGTCGGGTGAAAAACTGTTTTTT. Full variable domain (remainder filled in from reference TRBV7-9 and TRBJ1-4): DTGVSQNPRHKITKRGQNVTFRCDPISEHNRLYWYRQTLGQGPEFLTYFQNEAQLEKSRLLSDRFSAERPKGSFSTLEIQRTEQGDSAMYLCASSLAGSGEKLFFGSGTQLSVL.

This clone came up once. The gene calls are TRBV6-5 and TRBJ1-5, with 7 bases that match TRBD1. The V and J ends lost 0 bases and 5 bases, in that order; junction bases with no gene match: 1. The germline gives CDR1 MNHEY, CDR2 SVGAGI. This CDR3 has 14 amino acids. CDR3 in DNA: TGTGCCAGCAGTTACTCGGGACAGTATCAGCCCCAGCATTTT. Translating it yields CASSYSGQYQPQHF.

This clone came up once. The chain links TRBV7-9 to TRBJ2-1; perhaps TRBD2 as D (6 bases). CDR1 is SEHNR, CDR2 FQNEAQ, per germline (reference sequence). The CDR3 runs 15 residues. The ends were cut back, 5 bases at V and 7 bases at J, with 18 bases in the middle. CDR3 bases: TGTGCCAGCAGCCTCCGTCTCGGGGGAGGAAATGAGCAGTTCTTC. The encoded protein is CASSLRLGGGNEQFF.

This clone has a single count. The chain joins TRBV9 to TRBJ1-6; TRBD1 is a possible D gene (5 bases). CDR3 length equals 15 residues. Germline CDR1 is SGDLS and CDR2 is YYNGEE. Trimming removed 0 bases from V and 7 bases from J, with 11 bases in between. CDR3 DNA: TGTGCCAGCAGCGTAGATGGGGGGGGGAATTCACCCCTCCACTTT. As protein: CASSVDGGGNSPLHF. Drawing the rest from reference TRBV9 and TRBJ1-6, the complete variable domain is DSGVTQTPKHLITATGQRVTLRCSPRSGDLSVYWYQQSLDQGLQFLIQYYNGEERAKGNILERFSAQQFPDLHSELNLSSLELGDSALYFCASSVDGGGNSPLHFGNGTRLTVT.

The chain is built from TRBV2 and TRBJ2-3; 9 nucleotides match TRBD1. In germline, CDR1 is SNHLY, CDR2 FYNNEI. There are 15 residues in the CDR3. Germline trimming cut 6 bases from V and 1 base from J; bases unmatched to any gene: 5. CDR3 loop: CASRTGGWGTDTQYF. The CDR3 region has the DNA TGTGCCAGCAGGACAGGGGGTTGGGGCACAGATACGCAGTATTTT.

J is TRBJ2-5 and V is TRBV10-3; 7 positions agree with TRBD1. Trimming cost V 5 bases and J 4 bases; bases outside gene matches: 13. Germline CDR1 and CDR2: ENHRY and SYGVKD. The length of the CDR3 is 16 residues. CDR3 loop: CAISTARDSNVETQYF. Here the CDR3 DNA reads TGTGCCATCAGTACAGCAAGGGACAGCAACGTAGAGACCCAGTACTTC.

V and J are TRBV7-9 and TRBJ1-4, with a possible D match to TRBD1 (5 bases). Germline V gene sequence: CDR1 SEHNR, CDR2 FQNEAQ (reference sequence). With 1 base removed from V and 7 bases from J, the gap between germline ends came to 7 bases. The CDR3 loop spans 13 amino acids. The CDR3 coding sequence is TGTGCCAGCAGCTTAGAAGGGGTTGAAAAACTGTTTTTT. It encodes CASSLEGVEKLFF.

The V and J genes are TRBV29-1 and TRBJ2-1, with TRBD1 identical over 9 bases. The germline V gene encodes CDR1 SQVTM and CDR2 ANQGSEA. The CDR3 totals 14 residues. With 7 bases clipped from V and 5 bases from J, the junction kept 9 bases outside the gene matches. CDR3 amino acids: CSALGQGLNNEQFF. The CDR3 DNA reads TGCAGCGCCTTGGGACAGGGACTGAACAATGAGCAGTTCTTC.

Comment on this clone: The sample has other DNA sequences that encode this CDR3 too. The genes are TRBV12-3 or TRBV12-4 and TRBJ2-3; D not resolved. The CDR3 is 11 residues long. The V end lost 0 bases, the J end lost 6 bases, and 1 base lay between the germline ends. This chain's CDR3 is CASSLADTQYF. The CDR3 coding sequence is TGTGCCAGCAGTTTAGCGGATACGCAGTATTTT.

J is TRBJ2-1 and V is TRBV5-1; the D gene could be TRBD1 or TRBD2 (5 bases each). V was pared by 0 bases and J by 7 bases, with 14 bases between. The CDR3 totals 15 residues. Germline assignment: CDR1 SGHRS and CDR2 YFSETQ. Here the CDR3 reads CASSLVSRDGNEQFF. For the CDR3, the DNA is TGCGCCAGCAGCTTGGTGTCCAGGGACGGAAATGAGCAGTTCTTC.

The chain couples TRBV30 to TRBJ1-6, with D tentatively TRBD1 (5 bases). V was clipped by 3 bases and J by 7 bases, with 13 bases between them. CDR3 length: 14 residues. Germline values: CDR1 GTSNPN, CDR2 SVGIG (reference sequence). CDR3 sequence: CAWREGFGNSPLHF. In DNA, the CDR3 is TGTGCCTGGAGAGAGGGGTTTGGGAATTCACCCCTCCACTTT. Full variable domain (missing parts from reference TRBV30 and TRBJ1-6): SQTIHQWPATLVQPVGSPLSLECTVEGTSNPNLYWYRQAAGRGLQLLFYSVGIGQISSEVPQNLSASRPQDRQFILSSKKLLLSDSGFYLCAWREGFGNSPLHFGNGTRLTVT.

V usage is TRBV5-4 and J usage is TRBJ2-7; a possible D gene is TRBD1 (7 bases). The CDR3 is made up of 14 amino acids. V lost 3 bases and J 3 bases, leaving 13 bases between the germline ends. Germline lookup yields CDR1 SGHNT and CDR2 YYREEE (reference sequence). The CDR3 nucleotides read TGTGCCAGCAGCTCCCCCCAGGGGGGCTACGAGCAGTACTTC. It codes for CASSSPQGGYEQYF.

This clone was observed a single time. This rearrangement joins TRBV25-1 to TRBJ2-3; D gene unclear. CDR1 is MGHDK, CDR2 SYGVNS, per germline. Trimming cost V 4 bases and J 0 bases, with 8 bases left between them. The CDR3 length is 14 residues. CDR3 DNA: TGTGCCAGCAGTGCGGCAGCTAGCACAGATACGCAGTATTTT. It encodes CASSAAASTDTQYF. Filled out from reference TRBV25-1 and TRBJ2-3, the complete variable domain reads EADIYQTPRYLVIGTGKKITLECSQTMGHDKMYWYQQDPGMELHLIHYSYGVNSTEKGDLSSESTVSRIRTEHFPLTLESARPSHTSQYLCASSAAASTDTQYFGPGTRLTVL.

V and J are TRBV12-5 and TRBJ2-7; D unclear. The CDR3 totals 12 residues. CDR1 is LGHNT and CDR2 is FRNRAP in the germline V gene. Trimming removed 6 bases from V and 1 base from J, with 7 bases in between. The chain's CDR3 is CASGPASYEQYF. For the CDR3, the DNA is TGTGCTAGTGGCCCGGCTTCCTACGAGCAGTACTTC.

The J gene is TRBJ2-7, the V gene TRBV27, with a weak D call TRBD1 (6 bases). This CDR3 region has 14 residues. The V end was cut by 8 bases, the J end by 2 bases, with 16 bases between. Germline lookup yields CDR1 MNHEY and CDR2 SMNVEV (reference sequence). CDR3 nucleotide sequence: TGTGCCAGCCAAGAGGACGGGACAACCTACGAGCAGTACTTC. Encoded protein: CASQEDGTTYEQYF.

The chain employs TRBV7-6 and TRBJ2-7; perhaps TRBD1 as D (6 bases). CDR3 size: 13 residues. Germline lookup yields CDR1 SGHVS and CDR2 FNYEAQ. The V and J ends lost 5 bases and 4 bases respectively, with 12 bases between them. In DNA, the CDR3 is TGTGCCAGCAGCCCAATTACAGGGTACGAGCAGTACTTC. Encoded protein: CASSPITGYEQYF. Complete variable domain (other parts from reference TRBV7-6 and TRBJ2-7): GAGVSQSPRYKVTKRGQDVALRCDPISGHVSLYWYRQALGQGPEFLTYFNYEAQQDKSGLPNDRFSAERPEGSISTLTIQRTEQRDSAMYRCASSPITGYEQYFGPGTRLTVT.

This clone was seen only once. The CDR3 DNA sequence: TGTGCCAGCAGTTACCCCGGACAACGGGGCAATCAGCCCCAGCATTTT. Its translation is CASSYPGQRGNQPQHF. This chain links TRBV6-6 with TRBJ1-5; perhaps TRBD1 as D (5 bases). Trimming removed 2 bases from V and 2 bases from J, with 13 bases in between. This CDR3 comprises 16 residues. Germline V gives CDR1 MNHNY, CDR2 SVGAGI (reference sequence).

CDR3 sequence reads: CASSLGLAIDEQFF. The CDR3 nucleotides read TGCGCCAGCAGCCTCGGCCTAGCTATCGATGAGCAGTTCTTC. The chain recombines TRBV5-1 with TRBJ2-1, with TRBD2 as a possible D gene (5 bases). With 4 bases removed from V and 8 bases from J, the gap between germline ends came to 16 bases. The CDR3 is made up of 14 amino acids. CDR1 is SGHRS and CDR2 is YFSETQ in the germline V gene. The full variable domain, its missing parts supplied by reference TRBV5-1 and TRBJ2-1, is KAGVTQTPRYLIKTRGQQVTLSCSPISGHRSVSWYQQTPGQGLQFLFEYFSETQRNKGNFPGRFSGRQFSNSRSEMNVSTLELGDSALYLCASSLGLAIDEQFFGPGTRLTVL.

This sequence joins TRBV6-5 and TRBJ1-4; D unresolved. CDR3 size: 12 residues. Germline CDR1 MNHEY, CDR2 SVGAGI. V was cut by 4 bases and J by 8 bases, with 8 bases left in between. The CDR3 DNA is TGTGCCAGCAGTTTTGTTACCGAAAAACTGTTTTTT. It is translated as CASSFVTEKLFF.